One TCR beta chain is described in this entry. No antigen is known for it. The data were taken from a study of T cells in Graves' hyperthyroidism and ophthalmopathy. Study results and limitations: The model's output predicted ophthalmopathy at a median of 6.5 months prior to onset.

Exclusions: uncontrolled infection, other autoimmune disease, pregnancy, lactation. The diagnostic basis comprised clinical symptoms, serum thyroxine and TRAb, thyroid ultrasound and orbital computed tomography. Regions amplified from RNA transcripts were the TCR beta CDR3 regions. TCR CDR3 underwent first-round RT-PCR with the HTBI primer set. Each CDR3 protein is one row after TCRdb ran MiXCR on the multiplex PCR reads. This table has 660,000 or so distinct CDR3 sequences, 45% appearing once. Deletions cut 11 bases from V and 2 bases from J, with 25 bases between. CDR1 and CDR2 (germline): ENHRY, SYGVKD. The CDR3 is made up of 17 amino acids.

This sequence originates from an adult man with Graves' disease, either hyperthyroidism or ophthalmopathy (not recorded which). This chain joins TRBV10-3 and TRBJ1-5; D might be TRBD1 (6 bases). Sequencing was done on a sample of peripheral blood or thyroid tissue (not recorded which). The DNA of the CDR3 is TGTGCCTGGAGTGTACGGGGGGGGGGCTTGGGCAATCAGCCCCAGCATTTT. Protein: CAWSVRGGGLGNQPQHF.